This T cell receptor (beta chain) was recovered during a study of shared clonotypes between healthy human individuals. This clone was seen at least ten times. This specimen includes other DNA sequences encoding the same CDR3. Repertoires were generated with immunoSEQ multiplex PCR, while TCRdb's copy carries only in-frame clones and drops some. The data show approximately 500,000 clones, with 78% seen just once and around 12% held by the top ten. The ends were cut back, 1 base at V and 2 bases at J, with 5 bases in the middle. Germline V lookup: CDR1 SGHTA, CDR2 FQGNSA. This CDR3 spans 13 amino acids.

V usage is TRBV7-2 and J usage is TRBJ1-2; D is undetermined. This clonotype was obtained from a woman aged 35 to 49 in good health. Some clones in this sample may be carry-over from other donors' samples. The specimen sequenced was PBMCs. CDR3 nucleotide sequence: TGTGCCAGCAGCTTAGGGGCAAACTATGGCTACACCTTC. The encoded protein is CASSLGANYGYTF.